Described below is a single TCR beta chain sequence and its context. Sequenced by immunoSEQ multiplex PCR; TCRdb stores in-frame clones only, minus some. The table lists about half a million clones, approximately 78% of them singletons. This entry is derived from a study of shared clonotypes between healthy human individuals. The V gene lost 0 bases and the J gene lost 3 bases, with 14 bases spanning the gap. Germline CDR1 reads SGHRS; CDR2 reads YFSETQ. The length of the CDR3 is 16 residues. This chain uses TRBV5-1 with TRBJ2-3; D may be TRBD2 (5 bases). Sequenced sample: PBMCs. The TCR comes from a woman aged 40 to 55 in good health. Some clones in this sample may be carry-over from other donors' samples. This CDR3 is CASSLVREFRTDTQYF. In DNA, the CDR3 is TGCGCCAGCAGCTTGGTGAGGGAGTTCAGGACAGATACGCAGTATTTT.